Below, 8 T cell receptor beta chains from the same sample are listed, as sequenced in a study of CD8 T cells in ankylosing spondylitis. In TCRdb, the 5' RACE reads were re-called with MiXCR into one record per CDR3 protein. The table lists approximately 110,000 distinct CDR3 sequences, about 24% of them singletons. The sample comprised synovial fluid, either unsorted or a sorted T cell fraction (not recorded which). Every receptor here comes from a male donor with ankylosing spondylitis.

This clonotype has a single count. J is TRBJ2-1 and V is TRBV20-1, with 10 bases identical to TRBD1. The CDR3 consists of 17 residues. Germline V gene sequence: CDR1 DFQATT, CDR2 SNEGSKA (reference sequence). V gave up 5 bases and J gave up 1 base; unmatched junction bases: 11. The CDR3 here is CSAQFPLGQGSYNEQFF. The CDR3 coding sequence is TGCAGTGCTCAGTTCCCCTTGGGACAGGGGTCCTACAATGAGCAGTTCTTC.

This clonotype was seen a few times. The junction does not match germline at one end; this may be a read error. The chain couples TRBV6-1 to TRBJ2-6; D unclear. This CDR3 is built from 16 residues. CDR1 and CDR2 from the germline V gene are MNHNS and SASEGT. In DNA, the CDR3 is TGTGCCAGCGGTGACGGGTTTCGCTCTGGGGCCAACGTCCTGACTTTC. Its protein product is CASGDGFRSGANVLTF.

Ten or more counts support this clonotype. CDR3 loop: CSARVTGGWYGYTF. CDR3 coding DNA: TGCAGTGCTAGAGTAACGGGAGGATGGTATGGCTACACCTTC. The chain is built from TRBV20-1 and TRBJ1-2; D is undetermined. V lost 1 base, J lost 5 bases, and 14 bases lay in between. The CDR3 is made up of 14 amino acids. From germline, CDR1 is DFQATT and CDR2 SNEGSKA (reference sequence).

V usage is TRBV20-1 and J usage is TRBJ2-3, with a possible D match to TRBD2 (6 bases). The CDR3 covers 14 residues. Germline values: CDR1 DFQATT, CDR2 SNEGSKA (reference sequence). Trimming shortened V by 2 bases and J by 7 bases, and 16 bases separated the two germline ends. CDR3 amino acids: CSARIRGEWNTQYF. The CDR3 DNA reads as TGCAGTGCTAGAATCCGCGGGGAATGGAATACGCAGTATTTT.

The chain couples TRBV5-1 to TRBJ2-4, with D hard to call. The ends were cut back, 3 bases at V and 6 bases at J, with 13 bases in the middle. The CDR3 contains 14 residues. Germline lookup yields CDR1 SGHRS and CDR2 YFSETQ. CDR3 sequence (DNA): TGCGCCAGCAGCTCCAGTGAGACTTTAAACATTCAGTACTTC. Encoded protein: CASSSSETLNIQYF.

This clonotype was detected many times. V usage is TRBV6-1 and J usage is TRBJ1-5; D unresolved. V was shortened by 5 bases and J by 6 bases, with 11 bases between the two germline ends. Germline loops: CDR1 MNHNS, CDR2 SASEGT. CDR3 size: 13 residues. CDR3 in amino acids: CASSPTISQPQHF. In DNA form, the CDR3 reads TGTGCCAGCAGTCCTACGATAAGTCAGCCCCAGCATTTT.

The sample holds a few counts of this clonotype. This chain joins TRBV4-2 and TRBJ1-1; tentatively, D is TRBD1 (5 bases). Per the germline V gene, CDR1 is LGHNA and CDR2 is YNFKEQ. CDR3 length equals 14 residues. V shed 3 bases and J shed 1 base, with 9 bases lying between them. The DNA for the CDR3 is TGTGCCAGCAGCCACCCGGGACGGAACACTGAAGCTTTCTTT. Translating gives CASSHPGRNTEAFF.

The chain joins TRBV6-6 to TRBJ2-5; TRBD1 or TRBD2 may be the D gene (5 bases each). The CDR3 has 11 amino acids. V was pared by 2 bases and J by 7 bases, with 5 bases between. CDR1 is MNHNY and CDR2 is SVGAGI in the germline V gene (reference sequence). The CDR3 loop is CASSYGGTQYF. DNA of the CDR3: TGTGCCAGCAGTTACGGGGGGACCCAGTACTTC.